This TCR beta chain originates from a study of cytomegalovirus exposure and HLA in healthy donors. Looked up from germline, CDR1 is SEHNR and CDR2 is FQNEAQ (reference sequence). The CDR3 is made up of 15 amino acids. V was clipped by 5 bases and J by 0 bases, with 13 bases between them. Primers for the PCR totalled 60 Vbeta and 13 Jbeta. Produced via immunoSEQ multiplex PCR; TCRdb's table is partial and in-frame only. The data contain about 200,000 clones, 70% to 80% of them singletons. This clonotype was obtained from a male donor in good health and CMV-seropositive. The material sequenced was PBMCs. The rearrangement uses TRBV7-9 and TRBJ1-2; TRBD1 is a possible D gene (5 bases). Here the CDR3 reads CASSASGLANYGYTF. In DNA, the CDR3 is TGTGCCAGCAGCGCATCAGGGCTAGCTAACTATGGCTACACCTTC. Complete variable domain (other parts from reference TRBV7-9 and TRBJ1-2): DTGVSQNPRHKITKRGQNVTFRCDPISEHNRLYWYRQTLGQGPEFLTYFQNEAQLEKSRLLSDRFSAERPKGSFSTLEIQRTEQGDSAMYLCASSASGLANYGYTFGSGTRLTVV.